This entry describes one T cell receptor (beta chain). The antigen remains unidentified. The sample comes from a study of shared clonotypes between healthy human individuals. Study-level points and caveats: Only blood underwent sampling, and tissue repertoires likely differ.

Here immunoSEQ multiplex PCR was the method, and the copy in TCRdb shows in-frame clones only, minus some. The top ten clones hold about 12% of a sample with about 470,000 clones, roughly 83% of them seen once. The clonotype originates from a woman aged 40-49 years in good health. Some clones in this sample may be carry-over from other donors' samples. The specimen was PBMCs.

The CDR3 loop is CATSRDYSGRWGDEQFF. DNA for the CDR3: TGTGCCACCAGCAGAGACTATAGCGGGAGGTGGGGGGATGAGCAGTTCTTC. The rearrangement joins TRBV15 to TRBJ2-1, with 10 bases identical to TRBD2. The length of the CDR3 is 17 residues. The germline gives CDR1 LNHNV, CDR2 YYDKDF (reference sequence). Germline trimming cut 0 bases from V and 8 bases from J; bases unmatched to any gene: 10. Full variable domain (rest looked up from reference TRBV15 and TRBJ2-1): DAMVIQNPRYQVTQFGKPVTLSCSQTLNHNVMYWYQQKSSQAPKLLFHYYDKDFNNEADTPDNFQSRRPNTSFCFLDIRSPGLGDTAMYLCATSRDYSGRWGDEQFFGPGTRLTVL.